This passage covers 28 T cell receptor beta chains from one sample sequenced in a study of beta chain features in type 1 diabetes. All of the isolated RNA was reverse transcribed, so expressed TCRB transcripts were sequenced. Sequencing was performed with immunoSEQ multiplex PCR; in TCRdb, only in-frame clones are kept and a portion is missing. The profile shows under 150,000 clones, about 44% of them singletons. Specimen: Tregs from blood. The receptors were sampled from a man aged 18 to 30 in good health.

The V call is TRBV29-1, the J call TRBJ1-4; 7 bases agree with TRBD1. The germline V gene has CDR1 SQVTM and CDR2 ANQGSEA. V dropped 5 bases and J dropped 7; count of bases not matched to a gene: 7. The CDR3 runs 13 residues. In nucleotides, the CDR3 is TGCAGCGTTACGACAGGGTCGGGTGAAAAACTGTTTTTT. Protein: CSVTTGSGEKLFF. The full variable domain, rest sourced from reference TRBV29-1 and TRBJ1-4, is SAVISQKPSRDICQRGTSLTIQCQVDSQVTMMFWYRQQPGQSLTLIATANQGSEATYESGFVIDKFPISRPNLTFSTLTVSNMSPEDSSIYLCSVTTGSGEKLFFGSGTQLSVL.

This CDR3 is CASSSGGSTQYF. In DNA, the CDR3 is TGTGCCAGCAGTTCAGGGGGCAGTACGCAGTATTTT. The gene calls are TRBV7-2 and TRBJ2-3; 8 nucleotides match TRBD1. With V trimmed by 6 bases and J by 8 bases, 4 bases remained unmatched. The germline gives CDR1 SGHTA, CDR2 FQGNSA. This CDR3 is 12 amino acids long.

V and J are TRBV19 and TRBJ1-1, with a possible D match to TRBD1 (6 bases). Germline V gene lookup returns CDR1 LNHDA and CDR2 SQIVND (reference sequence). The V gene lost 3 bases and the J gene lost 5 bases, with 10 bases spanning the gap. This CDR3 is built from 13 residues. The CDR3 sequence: CASSIGTLTEAFF. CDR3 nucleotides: TGTGCCAGTAGTATTGGGACACTTACTGAAGCTTTCTTT.

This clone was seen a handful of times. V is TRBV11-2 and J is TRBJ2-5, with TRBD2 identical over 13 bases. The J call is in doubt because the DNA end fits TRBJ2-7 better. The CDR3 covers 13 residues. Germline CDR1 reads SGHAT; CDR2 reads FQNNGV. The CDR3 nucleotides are TGTGCCAGCCGACTAGCGGGAGGCTACGAGCAGTACTTC. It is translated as CASRLAGGYEQYF.

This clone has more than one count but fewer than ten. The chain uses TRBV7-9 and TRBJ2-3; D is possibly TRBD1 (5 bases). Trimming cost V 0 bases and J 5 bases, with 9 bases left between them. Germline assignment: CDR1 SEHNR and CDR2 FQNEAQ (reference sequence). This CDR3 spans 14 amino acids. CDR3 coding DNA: TGTGCCAGCAGCTTAGCCAGGGAAGAAGATACGCAGTATTTT. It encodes CASSLAREEDTQYF.

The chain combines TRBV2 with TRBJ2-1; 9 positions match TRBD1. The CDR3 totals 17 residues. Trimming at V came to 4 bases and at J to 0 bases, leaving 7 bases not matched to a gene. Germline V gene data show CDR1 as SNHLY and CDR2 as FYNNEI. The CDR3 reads CASSGTGADLSYNEQFF. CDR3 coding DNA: TGTGCCAGCAGTGGGACAGGGGCCGACCTCTCCTACAATGAGCAGTTCTTC.

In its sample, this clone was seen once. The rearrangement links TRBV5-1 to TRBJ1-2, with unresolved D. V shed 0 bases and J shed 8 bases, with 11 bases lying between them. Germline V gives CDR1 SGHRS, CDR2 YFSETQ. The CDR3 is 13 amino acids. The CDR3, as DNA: TGCGCCAGCAGCTTGGCGGGGTCCAAGGGCTACACCTTC. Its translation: CASSLAGSKGYTF.

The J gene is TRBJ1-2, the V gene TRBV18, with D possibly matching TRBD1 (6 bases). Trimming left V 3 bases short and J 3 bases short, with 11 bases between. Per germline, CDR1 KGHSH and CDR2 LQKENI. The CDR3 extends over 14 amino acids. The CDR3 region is CASSPVPGDYGYTF. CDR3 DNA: TGTGCCAGCTCACCTGTCCCAGGGGACTATGGCTACACCTTC.

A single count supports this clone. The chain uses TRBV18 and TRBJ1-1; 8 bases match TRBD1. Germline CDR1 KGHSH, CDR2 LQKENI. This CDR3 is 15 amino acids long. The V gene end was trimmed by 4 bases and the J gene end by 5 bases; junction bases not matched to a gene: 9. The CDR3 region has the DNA TGTGCCAGCTCACGAAGACAGGGGAGGGGGACTGAAGCTTTCTTT. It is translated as CASSRRQGRGTEAFF. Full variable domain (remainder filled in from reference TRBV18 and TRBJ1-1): NAGVMQNPRHLVRRRGQEARLRCSPMKGHSHVYWYRQLPEEGLKFMVYLQKENIIDESGMPKERFSAEFPKEGPSILRIQQVVRGDSAAYFCASSRRQGRGTEAFFGQGTRLTVV.

The CDR3 DNA reads as TGTGCCAGCAGCTTAGACAGGGGGCAGGAGACCCAGTACTTC. It translates to CASSLDRGQETQYF. The chain is built from TRBV7-2 and TRBJ2-5; 9 bases agree with TRBD1. This CDR3 contains 14 residues. Unmatched junction bases numbered 2, after V lost 1 base and J lost 5 bases. CDR1 is SGHTA, CDR2 FQGNSA, per germline. The full variable domain, completed using reference TRBV7-2 and TRBJ2-5, is GAGVSQSPSNKVTEKGKDVELRCDPISGHTALYWYRQSLGQGLEFLIYFQGNSAPDKSGLPSDRFSAERTGGSVSTLTIQRTQQEDSAVYLCASSLDRGQETQYFGPGTRLLVL.

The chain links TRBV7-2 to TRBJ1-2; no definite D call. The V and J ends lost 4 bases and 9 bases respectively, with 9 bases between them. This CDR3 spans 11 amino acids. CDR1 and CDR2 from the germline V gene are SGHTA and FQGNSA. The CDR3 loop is CASSSDIRYTF. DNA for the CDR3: TGTGCCAGCAGCTCAGATATCCGCTACACCTTC.

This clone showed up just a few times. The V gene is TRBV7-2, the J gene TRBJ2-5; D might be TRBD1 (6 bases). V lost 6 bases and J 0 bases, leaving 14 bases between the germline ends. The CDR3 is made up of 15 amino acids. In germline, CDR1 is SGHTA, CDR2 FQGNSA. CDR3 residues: CASRNRVPYQETQYF. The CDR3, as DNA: TGTGCCAGCAGGAACAGGGTCCCGTACCAAGAGACCCAGTACTTC.

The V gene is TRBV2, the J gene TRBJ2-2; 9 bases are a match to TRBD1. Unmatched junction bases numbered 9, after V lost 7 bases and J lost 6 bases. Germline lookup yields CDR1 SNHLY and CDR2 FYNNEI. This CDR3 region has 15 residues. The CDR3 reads CASKITGGIAGELFF. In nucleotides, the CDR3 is TGTGCCAGCAAGATCACAGGGGGCATAGCCGGGGAGCTGTTTTTT.

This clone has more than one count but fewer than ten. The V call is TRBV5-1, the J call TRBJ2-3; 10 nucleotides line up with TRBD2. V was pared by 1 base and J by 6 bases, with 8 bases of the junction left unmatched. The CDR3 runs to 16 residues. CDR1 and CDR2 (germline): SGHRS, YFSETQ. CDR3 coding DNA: TGCGCCAGCAGCTTGTTCAGCGGGAGGGCACCGGATACGCAGTATTTT. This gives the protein CASSLFSGRAPDTQYF. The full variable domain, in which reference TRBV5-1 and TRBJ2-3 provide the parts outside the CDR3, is KAGVTQTPRYLIKTRGQQVTLSCSPISGHRSVSWYQQTPGQGLQFLFEYFSETQRNKGNFPGRFSGRQFSNSRSEMNVSTLELGDSALYLCASSLFSGRAPDTQYFGPGTRLTVL.

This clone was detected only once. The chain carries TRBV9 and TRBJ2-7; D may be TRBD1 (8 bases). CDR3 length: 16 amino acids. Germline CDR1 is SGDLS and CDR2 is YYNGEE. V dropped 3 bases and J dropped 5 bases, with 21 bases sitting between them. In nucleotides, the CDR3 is TGTGCCAGCAGCGCACAAACAGGGGGGGTTCGGAACGAGCAGTACTTC. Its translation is CASSAQTGGVRNEQYF.

This CDR3 is CASSPRIGEQFF. CDR3 nucleotides: TGTGCCAGCAGCCCTAGAATTGGTGAGCAGTTCTTC. V gene TRBV7-2 combines with J gene TRBJ2-1; D is unresolved. Germline values: CDR1 SGHTA, CDR2 FQGNSA. The CDR3 runs to 12 residues. Trimming took 5 bases from V and 9 from J, leaving 11 bases between them.

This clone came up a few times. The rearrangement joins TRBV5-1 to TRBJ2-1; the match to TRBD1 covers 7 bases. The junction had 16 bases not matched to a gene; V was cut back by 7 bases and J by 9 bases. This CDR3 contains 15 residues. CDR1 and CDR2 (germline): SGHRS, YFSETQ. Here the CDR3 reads CASVQSGTVDSEQFF. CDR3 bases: TGCGCCAGCGTTCAATCCGGGACAGTGGACAGTGAGCAGTTCTTC.

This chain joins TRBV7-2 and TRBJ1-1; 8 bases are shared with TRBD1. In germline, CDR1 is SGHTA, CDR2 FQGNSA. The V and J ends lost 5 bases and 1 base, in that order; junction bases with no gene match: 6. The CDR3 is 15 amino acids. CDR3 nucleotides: TGTGCCAGCAGCGCACGACAGGGGAGGAACACTGAAGCTTTCTTT. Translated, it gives CASSARQGRNTEAFF.

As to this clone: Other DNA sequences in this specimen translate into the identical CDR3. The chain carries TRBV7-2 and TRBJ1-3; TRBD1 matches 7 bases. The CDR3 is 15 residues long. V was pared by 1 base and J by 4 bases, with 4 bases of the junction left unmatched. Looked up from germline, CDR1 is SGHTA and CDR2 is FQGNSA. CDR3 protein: CASSLVLGQGNTIYF. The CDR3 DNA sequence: TGTGCCAGCAGCTTAGTTTTGGGACAGGGAAACACCATATATTTT.

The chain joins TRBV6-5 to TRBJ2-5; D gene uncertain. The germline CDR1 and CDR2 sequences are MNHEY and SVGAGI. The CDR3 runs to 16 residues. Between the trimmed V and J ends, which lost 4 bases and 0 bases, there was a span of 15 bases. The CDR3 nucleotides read TGTGCCAGCAGTTTTTCCCCCCCGCGGTACCAAGAGACCCAGTACTTC. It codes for CASSFSPPRYQETQYF.

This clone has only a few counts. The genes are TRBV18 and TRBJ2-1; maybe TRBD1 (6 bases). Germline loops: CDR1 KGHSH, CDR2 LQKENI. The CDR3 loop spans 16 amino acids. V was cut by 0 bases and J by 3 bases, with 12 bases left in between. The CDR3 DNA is TGTGCCAGCTCACCACCGGCAGGGGCCCTCTACAATGAGCAGTTCTTC. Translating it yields CASSPPAGALYNEQFF.

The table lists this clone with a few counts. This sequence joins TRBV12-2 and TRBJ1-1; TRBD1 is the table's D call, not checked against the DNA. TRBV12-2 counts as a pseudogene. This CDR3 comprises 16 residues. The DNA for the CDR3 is TGTGCAAGTCGCTTAGAAGGGGCATTACGAAACACTGAAGCTTTCTTT. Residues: CASRLEGALRNTEAFF.

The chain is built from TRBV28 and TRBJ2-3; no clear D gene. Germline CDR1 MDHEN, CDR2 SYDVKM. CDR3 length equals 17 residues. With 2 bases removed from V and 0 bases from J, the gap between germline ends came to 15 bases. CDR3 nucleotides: TGTGCCAGCAGTTTACAGGTCCTCCTTCTTAGCACAGATACGCAGTATTTT. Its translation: CASSLQVLLLSTDTQYF.

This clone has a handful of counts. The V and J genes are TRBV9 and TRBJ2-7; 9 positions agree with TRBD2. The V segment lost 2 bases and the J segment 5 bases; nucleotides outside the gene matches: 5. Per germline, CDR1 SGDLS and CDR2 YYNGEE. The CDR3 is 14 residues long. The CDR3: CASSVGLASHEQYF. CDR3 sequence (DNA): TGTGCCAGCAGCGTTGGACTAGCGTCCCACGAGCAGTACTTC.

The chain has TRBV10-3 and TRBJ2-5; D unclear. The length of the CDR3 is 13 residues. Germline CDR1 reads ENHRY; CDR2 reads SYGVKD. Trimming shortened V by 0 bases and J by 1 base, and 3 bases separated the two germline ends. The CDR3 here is CAISESIQETQYF. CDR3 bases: TGTGCCATCAGTGAGTCTATCCAAGAGACCCAGTACTTC.

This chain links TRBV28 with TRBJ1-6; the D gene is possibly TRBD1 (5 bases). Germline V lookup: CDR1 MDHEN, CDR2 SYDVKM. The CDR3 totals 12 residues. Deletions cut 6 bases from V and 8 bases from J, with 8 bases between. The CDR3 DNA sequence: TGTGCCAGCAGGGGGCCTTATTCACCCCTCCACTTT. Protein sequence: CASRGPYSPLHF.

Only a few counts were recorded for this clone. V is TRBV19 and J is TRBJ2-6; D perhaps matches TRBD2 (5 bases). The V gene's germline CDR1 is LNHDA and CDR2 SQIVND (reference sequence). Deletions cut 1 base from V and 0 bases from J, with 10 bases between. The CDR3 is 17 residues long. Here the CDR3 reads CASSIGGRGSGANVLTF. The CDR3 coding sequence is TGTGCCAGTAGTATAGGTGGACGGGGCTCTGGGGCCAACGTCCTGACTTTC.

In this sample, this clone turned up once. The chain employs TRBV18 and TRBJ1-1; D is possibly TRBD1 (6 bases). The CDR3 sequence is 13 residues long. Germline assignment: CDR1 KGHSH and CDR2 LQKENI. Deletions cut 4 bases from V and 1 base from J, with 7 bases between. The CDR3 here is CASSRGQNTEAFF. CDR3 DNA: TGTGCCAGCTCACGGGGACAGAACACTGAAGCTTTCTTT.